The 28 T cell receptor beta chains below come from one sample, sequenced in a study of T cells after yellow fever vaccination. TCRdb used MiXCR to reprocess the 5' RACE reads, holding one entry per CDR3 protein. The profile shows more than 350,000 distinct CDR3 sequences, around a tenth of them singletons. Specimen: PBMCs, collected on the day of the first yellow fever vaccination. These receptors came from a man between 18 and 35 years old who received the YFV17D yellow fever vaccine.

V and J are TRBV28 and TRBJ1-1, with D unresolved. Germline loops: CDR1 MDHEN, CDR2 SYDVKM. CDR3 length equals 12 residues. V was shortened by 6 bases and J by 6 bases, with 11 bases between the two germline ends. The CDR3 bases are TGTGCCAGCAGAACTCGACTTTCTGAAGCTTTCTTT. Protein: CASRTRLSEAFF.

The gene calls are TRBV7-9 and TRBJ1-2; no clear D gene. CDR3 length: 14 amino acids. Germline V gene sequence: CDR1 SEHNR, CDR2 FQNEAQ (reference sequence). V dropped 0 bases and J dropped 4 bases, with 9 bases sitting between them. The CDR3 DNA sequence: TGTGCCAGCAGCTTAGCAGCCGGCCCCTATGGCTACACCTTC. Amino acid sequence: CASSLAAGPYGYTF.

Only a few counts were recorded for this clonotype. The chain is built from TRBV5-4 and TRBJ1-2; D not certain. This CDR3 region has 14 residues. V was clipped by 5 bases and J by 3 bases, with 14 bases between them. From germline, CDR1 is SGHNT and CDR2 YYREEE (reference sequence). The CDR3, as DNA: TGTGCCAGCAGGCCGTTTGGTTTCGACTATGGCTACACCTTC. It specifies CASRPFGFDYGYTF. The whole variable domain, remainder taken from reference TRBV5-4 and TRBJ1-2, is ETGVTQSPTHLIKTRGQQVTLRCSSQSGHNTVSWYQQALGQGPQFIFQYYREEENGRGNFPPRFSGLQFPNYSSELNVNALELDDSALYLCASRPFGFDYGYTFGSGTRLTVV.

This clonotype was observed a few times. The chain carries TRBV28 and TRBJ2-4; 7 bases fit TRBD2. The CDR3 has 15 residues. Germline CDR1 is MDHEN and CDR2 is SYDVKM. V trimming: 6 bases; J trimming: 0 bases; junction bases outside the gene matches: 5. This chain's CDR3 is CASSFAGEAKNIQYF. Here the CDR3 DNA reads TGTGCCAGCAGCTTTGCGGGGGAAGCCAAAAACATTCAGTACTTC.

This clonotype was seen ten or more times. The chain uses TRBV7-9 and TRBJ2-5, with unresolved D. CDR3 size: 14 residues. Germline loops: CDR1 SEHNR, CDR2 FQNEAQ (reference sequence). V lost 1 base and J lost 1, with 7 bases in between. In nucleotides, the CDR3 is TGTGCCAGCAGCTTAGTTGGGGTCCAAGAGACCCAGTACTTC. This codes for CASSLVGVQETQYF.

This clonotype has a handful of counts. The CDR3 reads CASSYSTGRLNTEAFF. Written as DNA, the CDR3 is TGTGCCAGCAGTTACTCGACCGGAAGGTTGAACACTGAAGCTTTCTTT. J is TRBJ1-1 and V is TRBV6-5; D uncertain. Between the trimmed V and J ends, which lost 0 bases and 0 bases, there was a span of 11 bases. CDR1 MNHEY and CDR2 SVGAGI come from the germline V gene. The CDR3 runs 16 residues.

This clonotype occurred a few times. The missing conserved phenylalanine or tryptophan at the end of this CDR3 makes a read error likely. The DNA is left out, because the CDR3 cannot be placed on it with certainty; the CDR3 is given as TCRdb lists it. The chain uses TRBV7-9 and TRBJ1-2; the table assigns TRBD1, which was not confirmed against the DNA. Germline CDR1 SEHNR, CDR2 FQNEAQ (reference sequence). From its first to its last residue, the CDR3 has 14 amino acids. CDR3 protein: CASSRQGTPSVTAL.

This clonotype was seen more than once but under ten times. The chain combines TRBV29-1 with TRBJ2-5; 8 positions agree with TRBD2. Germline V CDR1 and CDR2: SQVTM, ANQGSEA. The ends lost 6 bases at V and 1 base at J; junction bases unmatched: 4. This CDR3 contains 13 residues. CDR3 in DNA: TGCAGCGTCCCCACTAGCGGCCAAGAGACCCAGTACTTC. Translated, it gives CSVPTSGQETQYF.

This clonotype was counted a few times. The chain uses TRBV5-1 and TRBJ1-1, with D perhaps TRBD1 (6 bases). Trimming took 2 bases from V and 0 from J, leaving 8 bases between them. Germline CDR1 SGHRS, CDR2 YFSETQ. CDR3 length equals 14 residues. CDR3 nucleotide sequence: TGCGCCAGCAGCTTCGGGACACTGAACACTGAAGCTTTCTTT. It specifies CASSFGTLNTEAFF.

DNA for the CDR3: TGTGCCAGCAGCGCCGCAGGGTATAACTATGGCTACACCTTC. Amino acids: CASSAAGYNYGYTF. This sequence joins TRBV7-2 and TRBJ1-2, with D maybe TRBD1 (5 bases). From germline, CDR1 is SGHTA and CDR2 FQGNSA. The length of the CDR3 is 14 residues. V was clipped by 5 bases and J by 1 base, with 11 bases between them.

This clonotype was seen more than once but under ten times. J is TRBJ1-4 and V is TRBV7-9; D is unclear. This CDR3 is 13 amino acids long. Per germline, CDR1 SEHNR and CDR2 FQNEAQ (reference sequence). The V end lost 0 bases, the J end lost 7 bases, and 6 bases lay between the germline ends. As DNA, the CDR3 is TGTGCCAGCAGCTTAGCACCCGTTGAAAAACTGTTTTTT. It specifies CASSLAPVEKLFF. The full variable domain, with the rest looked up from reference TRBV7-9 and TRBJ1-4, is DTGVSQNPRHKITKRGQNVTFRCDPISEHNRLYWYRQTLGQGPEFLTYFQNEAQLEKSRLLSDRFSAERPKGSFSTLEIQRTEQGDSAMYLCASSLAPVEKLFFGSGTQLSVL.

V and J are TRBV12-3 or TRBV12-4 and TRBJ1-5; possible D gene TRBD1, 5 bases. The CDR3 length is 14 residues. The germline V and J ends were trimmed by 2 bases and 10 bases, with 15 bases remaining between them. The CDR3 DNA reads TGTGCCAGCAGTTTACAGGGTGGCTTGAGTCCCCAGCATTTT. This sequence encodes CASSLQGGLSPQHF.

The V and J genes are TRBV20-1 and TRBJ2-1, with 9 bases identical to TRBD1. The CDR3 is 13 residues long. Germline loops: CDR1 DFQATT, CDR2 SNEGSKA (reference sequence). V was pared by 5 bases and J by 3 bases, with 2 bases of the junction left unmatched. The chain's CDR3 is CSAPGQGYNEQFF. The CDR3 DNA is TGCAGTGCTCCGGGACAGGGCTACAATGAGCAGTTCTTC.

The chain combines TRBV12-3 or TRBV12-4 with TRBJ2-5; D possibly corresponds to TRBD2 (5 bases). V was cut by 6 bases and J by 2 bases, with 13 bases left in between. The CDR3 contains 14 residues. The DNA for the CDR3 is TGTGCCAGCAGCTCGGAGGCACTACAAGAGACCCAGTACTTC. Translation gives CASSSEALQETQYF.

This clonotype was detected ten times or more. The germline gene is not matched at one end of the junction; a read error may be the cause. The chain combines TRBV5-1 with TRBJ2-3; no clear D. This CDR3 has 13 amino acids. Per the germline V gene, CDR1 is SGHRS and CDR2 is YFSETQ. The CDR3 sequence: CASSLDSTDTQYF. The CDR3 bases are TGTGCCAGCAGCTTAGACAGCACAGATACGCAGTATTTT.

V usage is TRBV5-5 and J usage is TRBJ2-3; 10 nucleotides align to TRBD1. The CDR3 runs 17 residues. V lost 4 bases and J lost 3; bases outside the gene matches: 11. The V gene's germline CDR1 is SGHKS and CDR2 YYEKEE (reference sequence). This chain's CDR3 is CASSVARDRGRTDTQYF. CDR3 nucleotide sequence: TGTGCCAGCAGCGTGGCCCGGGACAGGGGAAGGACAGATACGCAGTATTTT.

This clonotype came up many times. The chain has TRBV29-1 and TRBJ2-3; TRBD2 is a possible D gene (6 bases). Germline CDR1 SQVTM, CDR2 ANQGSEA. This CDR3 is 16 amino acids long. V dropped 4 bases and J dropped 0 bases, with 17 bases sitting between them. CDR3 sequence (DNA): TGCAGCGTTGGAATTGATCTGCTAGCGAGCACAGATACGCAGTATTTT. Translated, it gives CSVGIDLLASTDTQYF.

The chain has TRBV5-1 and TRBJ2-5; D is perhaps TRBD2 (5 bases). Germline V CDR1 and CDR2: SGHRS, YFSETQ. Trimming pared 7 bases from V and 4 bases from J, leaving 17 bases between. CDR3 size: 14 residues. The CDR3 protein is CASRSVSEGETQYF. CDR3 nucleotides: TGCGCCAGCCGTTCAGTCTCAGAGGGAGAGACCCAGTACTTC.

V and J are TRBV6-5 and TRBJ1-3, with a tentative D call TRBD1 (5 bases). Trimming cost V 4 bases and J 2 bases, with 18 bases left between them. Germline V lookup: CDR1 MNHEY, CDR2 SVGAGI. The CDR3 has 17 residues. The CDR3 bases are TGTGCCAGCAGTTCGTTGCTTCGGGGGACGGCTGGAAACACCATATATTTT. The encoded protein is CASSSLLRGTAGNTIYF.

This clonotype showed up just a few times. The chain has TRBV9 and TRBJ2-2; 9 bases fit TRBD2. After removal of 0 bases from V and 2 bases from J, the junction contained 5 bases not matched to a gene. The CDR3 covers 17 residues. Germline values: CDR1 SGDLS, CDR2 YYNGEE. CDR3 sequence: CASSVAGLAGNTGELFF. The CDR3 coding sequence is TGTGCCAGCAGCGTAGCTGGGCTAGCGGGAAACACCGGGGAGCTGTTTTTT.

This clonotype was detected a few times. The V and J genes are TRBV13 and TRBJ2-5, with D uncertain. This CDR3 region has 13 residues. CDR1 and CDR2 (germline): PRHDT, FYEKMQ (reference sequence). With 5 bases removed from V and 1 base from J, the gap between germline ends came to 8 bases. The CDR3 region is CASSGWGQETQYF. The DNA for the CDR3 is TGTGCCAGCAGCGGATGGGGCCAAGAGACCCAGTACTTC.

V and J are TRBV4-3 and TRBJ2-6; TRBD1 is a possible D gene (6 bases). The CDR3 extends over 16 amino acids. V was cut by 4 bases and J by 0 bases, with 10 bases left in between. Germline CDR1 and CDR2: LGHNA and YSLEER. The CDR3 coding sequence is TGCGCCAGCAGCCGATGGACAGTCTCTGGGGCCAACGTCCTGACTTTC. This translates into CASSRWTVSGANVLTF.

This clonotype turned up a few times. J is TRBJ2-3 and V is TRBV20-1; D ambiguous. Trimming took off 1 base at V and 6 bases at J, with 8 bases between the two ends. The CDR3 length is 12 residues. Germline lookup yields CDR1 DFQATT and CDR2 SNEGSKA (reference sequence). The CDR3 here is CSARVSSDTQYF. The CDR3 DNA reads as TGCAGTGCTAGAGTTTCTTCGGATACGCAGTATTTT.

The sample holds many counts of this clonotype. V is TRBV20-1 and J is TRBJ1-1; TRBD1 aligns across 8 bases. The germline CDR1 and CDR2 sequences are DFQATT and SNEGSKA (reference sequence). Trimming removed 3 bases from V and 1 base from J; junction bases left unmatched: 7. This CDR3 is 15 amino acids long. The DNA for the CDR3 is TGCAGTGCTAGGCCCCGGACAGGGCCGAACACTGAAGCTTTCTTT. Translated: CSARPRTGPNTEAFF.

The chain has TRBV11-1 and TRBJ2-4, with 10 bases matching TRBD2. Per the germline V gene, CDR1 is SGHAT and CDR2 is FQDESV (reference sequence). V gave up 1 base and J gave up 1 base; unmatched junction bases: 7. CDR3 length equals 18 residues. CDR3 residues: CASSLVDSGGHAKNIQYF. The DNA of the CDR3 is TGTGCCAGCAGCTTAGTGGATAGCGGGGGGCACGCCAAAAACATTCAGTACTTC.

The V and J genes are TRBV9 and TRBJ2-6; 7 bases fit TRBD2. There are 17 residues in the CDR3. CDR1 and CDR2 from the germline V gene are SGDLS and YYNGEE. The V and J ends lost 0 bases and 0 bases, in that order; junction bases with no gene match: 3. The DNA for the CDR3 is TGTGCCAGCAGCGTAGTAGCGGGCCCCTCTGGGGCCAACGTCCTGACTTTC. Its protein is CASSVVAGPSGANVLTF.

In its sample, this clonotype was seen a few times. The chain combines TRBV9 with TRBJ2-5; D assignment may be TRBD1 or TRBD2 (7 bases each). CDR1 is SGDLS and CDR2 is YYNGEE in the germline V gene. Trimming pared 4 bases from V and 1 base from J, leaving 17 bases between. The CDR3 totals 16 residues. The CDR3 loop reads CASSPGGGPPQETQYF. CDR3 DNA sequence: TGTGCCAGCAGCCCAGGGGGGGGGCCTCCCCAAGAGACCCAGTACTTC.

This clonotype was counted a few times. The chain uses TRBV20-1 and TRBJ2-6, with 7 bases aligning to TRBD2. CDR1 DFQATT and CDR2 SNEGSKA come from the germline V gene (reference sequence). The CDR3 sequence is 18 residues long. Trimming at V came to 6 bases and at J to 0 bases, leaving 14 bases not matched to a gene. The chain's CDR3 is CSANAGVRGTSGANVLTF. In nucleotides, the CDR3 is TGCAGTGCCAACGCGGGGGTCCGGGGGACCTCTGGGGCCAACGTCCTGACTTTC.